The clone carrying this T cell receptor beta chain was recorded once. This CDR3 is 15 amino acids long. Trimming took 5 bases from V and 1 from J, leaving 14 bases between them. Germline V gene sequence: CDR1 MDHEN, CDR2 SYDVKM. The record originates from a study of blood T cell repertoires in COVID-19. Study-level background: The origin of the acute and convalescent COVID-19 samples was the United States, Italy and Spain. PBMCs, B-cell-depleted T cells, or T cells were the source of the cDNA or gDNA that made up the material.

In the authors' methods: Amplification of reference gene primers provided the estimated nucleated cell counts. Assay used: immunoSEQ multiplex PCR; TCRdb lists only in-frame clones, some missing. V and J calls and clone size are copied from that table; D and trimming were computed from the DNA. This table holds 120,000 or so clones, less than 90% found once. Sequencing input: peripheral blood. This TCR came from a man in his 70s with acute or convalescent COVID-19. This chain links TRBV28 with TRBJ2-5; maybe TRBD1 (6 bases). CDR3 in amino acids: CASSAIGQSQETQYF. Here the CDR3 DNA reads TGTGCCAGCAGTGCAATCGGACAGTCCCAAGAGACCCAGTACTTC.